Following are 32 T cell receptor beta chains from one sample sequenced in a study of blood T cell repertoires in COVID-19. Profiling relied on immunoSEQ multiplex PCR, and the TCRdb table lists in-frame clones only, not all of them. The sample lists almost 70,000 clones, almost 80% occurring once. The sequencing input was peripheral blood. Receptor source: a man in his 60s with acute or convalescent COVID-19.

The chain uses TRBV15 and TRBJ1-1; D remains unclear. Trimming pared 1 base from V and 1 base from J, leaving 10 bases between. The CDR3 is made up of 15 amino acids. Germline CDR1 and CDR2: LNHNV and YYDKDF (reference sequence). CDR3 loop: CATSRGGSSNTEAFF. The CDR3, as DNA: TGTGCCACCAGCAGAGGTGGCAGTTCGAACACTGAAGCTTTCTTT.

This clone appeared a single time. This chain links TRBV7-2 with TRBJ1-6; 10 positions match TRBD1. The V gene end was trimmed by 1 base and the J gene end by 7 bases; junction bases not matched to a gene: 4. This CDR3 has 16 residues. Looked up from germline, CDR1 is SGHTA and CDR2 is FQGNSA. The CDR3 loop reads CASSLGGGQGNSPLHF. For the CDR3, the DNA is TGTGCCAGCAGCTTAGGGGGGGGACAGGGGAATTCACCCCTCCACTTT.

The rearrangement uses TRBV11-3 and TRBJ2-5; the D is unclear. CDR1 and CDR2 (germline): SGHNT, YENEEA. The CDR3 runs to 13 residues. Trimming took 0 bases from V and 1 from J, leaving 3 bases between them. The CDR3 DNA reads TGTGCCAGCAGCTTAGATAGCCAAGAGACCCAGTACTTC. Translation gives CASSLDSQETQYF. Variable domain in full (rest from reference TRBV11-3 and TRBJ2-5): EAGVVQSPRYKIIEKKQPVAFWCNPISGHNTLYWYLQNLGQGPELLIRYENEEAVDDSQLPKDRFSAERLKGVDSTLKIQPAELGDSAVYLCASSLDSQETQYFGPGTRLLVL.

V and J are TRBV9 and TRBJ1-4, with TRBD1 matching over 8 bases. V was pared by 2 bases and J by 8 bases, with 5 bases of the junction left unmatched. CDR1 and CDR2 from the germline V gene are SGDLS and YYNGEE. CDR3 size: 14 residues. The CDR3 DNA reads as TGTGCCAGCAGCGTCGGGACAGGCCTCGAAAAACTGTTTTTT. It yields the protein CASSVGTGLEKLFF.

The chain is built from TRBV6-5 and TRBJ1-3, with TRBD1 identical over 10 bases. The CDR3 loop spans 15 amino acids. Germline CDR1 and CDR2: MNHEY and SVGAGI. The V segment lost 6 bases and the J segment 4 bases; nucleotides outside the gene matches: 6. DNA for the CDR3: TGTGCCAGCAGGAGACAGGGGGCGAAAGGAAACACCATATATTTT. Protein: CASRRQGAKGNTIYF.

The rearrangement links TRBV27 to TRBJ2-1; 11 nucleotides line up with TRBD2. The CDR3 is 15 residues long. With 7 bases clipped from V and 5 bases from J, the junction kept 7 bases outside the gene matches. Germline-derived CDR1 and CDR2 are MNHEY and SMNVEV (reference sequence). The CDR3 nucleotides read TGTGCCAGCAAGGGCCTTAGCGGGGGGGACAATGAGCAGTTCTTC. It codes for CASKGLSGGDNEQFF.

V is TRBV5-1 and J is TRBJ2-1; 10 bases map to TRBD1. Germline assignment: CDR1 SGHRS and CDR2 YFSETQ. CDR3 size: 17 residues. V shed 7 bases and J 1 base; nucleotides not matched to a gene: 11. CDR3 nucleotide sequence: TGCGCCAGCGGGGGTTTACGGGGACAGGGGTCCTACAATGAGCAGTTCTTC. Amino acid sequence: CASGGLRGQGSYNEQFF.

CDR3 sequence (DNA): TGTGCCAGCAGCTTCGAGACTAGCGGGGGGGAGCTGTTTTTT. This sequence encodes CASSFETSGGELFF. The chain couples TRBV7-2 to TRBJ2-2; the match to TRBD2 covers 10 bases. The V segment lost 3 bases and the J segment 8 bases; nucleotides outside the gene matches: 3. CDR1 SGHTA and CDR2 FQGNSA come from the germline V gene. The CDR3 sequence is 14 residues long.

This clone appeared a single time. This rearrangement joins TRBV4-3 to TRBJ1-4; tentatively, D is TRBD1 (5 bases). V was clipped by 1 base and J by 6 bases, with 15 bases between them. CDR1 and CDR2 (germline): LGHNA, YSLEER. There are 16 residues in the CDR3. The CDR3 reads CASSQVWGRGDEKLFF. The CDR3 coding sequence is TGCGCCAGCAGCCAAGTTTGGGGGAGGGGCGATGAAAAACTGTTTTTT.

This clone was seen ten or more times. This chain joins TRBV2 and TRBJ1-3; D is ambiguous. This CDR3 is 14 amino acids long. V was shortened by 5 bases and J by 0 bases, with 8 bases between the two germline ends. Germline V gene lookup returns CDR1 SNHLY and CDR2 FYNNEI. CDR3 loop: CASSSASSGNTIYF. CDR3 DNA sequence: TGTGCCAGCAGTTCAGCGAGCTCTGGAAACACCATATATTTT.

The rearrangement links TRBV7-2 to TRBJ1-3; D is unclear. V was shortened by 6 bases and J by 3 bases, with 9 bases between the two germline ends. Per germline, CDR1 SGHTA and CDR2 FQGNSA. The CDR3 loop spans 13 amino acids. CDR3 coding DNA: TGTGCCAGCAGAGAACAGAGTGGAAACACCATATATTTT. Amino acids: CASREQSGNTIYF.

This clone was recorded a few times. The chain links TRBV13 to TRBJ1-6, with D possibly TRBD1 on 6 matching bases. Trimming shortened V by 4 bases and J by 0 bases, and 13 bases separated the two germline ends. The CDR3 sequence is 17 residues long. Germline values: CDR1 PRHDT, CDR2 FYEKMQ (reference sequence). The DNA for the CDR3 is TGTGCCAGCAGCTACGGACAGCTGAGCTCCTATAATTCACCCCTCCACTTT. This gives the protein CASSYGQLSSYNSPLHF.

This chain joins TRBV7-3 and TRBJ2-6; 8 nucleotides agree with TRBD1. V shed 4 bases and J 0 bases; nucleotides not matched to a gene: 5. Germline lookup yields CDR1 SGHTA and CDR2 FQGTGA. CDR3 length equals 17 residues. The CDR3 is CASSSGQANSGANVLTF. The CDR3 coding sequence is TGTGCCAGCAGCTCGGGACAGGCCAACTCTGGGGCCAACGTCCTGACTTTC.

The V and J genes are TRBV14 and TRBJ2-7; 12 bases align to TRBD2. The V gene end was trimmed by 0 bases and the J gene end by 3 bases; junction bases not matched to a gene: 0. The CDR3 covers 15 residues. CDR1 and CDR2 (germline): SGHDN, FVKESK. CDR3 region: CASSQEGLAGYEQYF. In DNA, the CDR3 is TGTGCCAGCAGCCAAGAGGGACTAGCGGGCTACGAGCAGTACTTC.

Written as DNA, the CDR3 is TGTGCCAGCAGCCCTGGACAGAGAGGGACTGAAGCTTTCTTT. Its translation: CASSPGQRGTEAFF. V gene TRBV7-9 combines with J gene TRBJ1-1; possibly TRBD1 for D (6 bases). The CDR3 runs 14 residues. Looked up from germline, CDR1 is SEHNR and CDR2 is FQNEAQ (reference sequence). Trimming took 5 bases from V and 5 from J, leaving 15 bases between them.

The rearrangement uses TRBV6-2 or TRBV6-3 and TRBJ1-2; D is uncertain. The CDR3 sequence is 13 residues long. Trimming removed 2 bases at V and 5 bases at J, with 9 bases between. Germline CDR1 and CDR2: MNHEY and SVGEGT. The DNA for the CDR3 is TGTGCCAGCAGTTACGCAGGAAAGTATGGCTACACCTTC. Translating gives CASSYAGKYGYTF.

The chain is built from TRBV4-1 and TRBJ2-7, with 8 bases that match TRBD2. The CDR3 spans 16 residues. V trimming: 2 bases; J trimming: 0 bases; junction bases outside the gene matches: 6. In germline, CDR1 is MGHRA, CDR2 YSYEKL. This CDR3 reads CASSQTGTRGSYEQYF. The CDR3 DNA is TGCGCCAGCAGCCAAACCGGGACTAGAGGCTCCTACGAGCAGTACTTC.

Comment on this clone: Other DNA sequences of this sample code for an identical CDR3. The rearrangement uses TRBV15 and TRBJ1-2; possible D gene TRBD1, 6 bases. The CDR3 length is 14 residues. With 3 bases removed from V and 2 bases from J, the gap between germline ends came to 10 bases. Looked up from germline, CDR1 is LNHNV and CDR2 is YYDKDF (reference sequence). CDR3 coding DNA: TGTGCCACCAGCAGGGAGGGGGGGAACTATGGCTACACCTTC. Translation: CATSREGGNYGYTF.

This rearrangement joins TRBV7-3 to TRBJ2-5; 10 positions match TRBD1. This CDR3 is built from 15 residues. CDR1 is SGHTA, CDR2 FQGTGA, per germline. Unmatched junction bases numbered 7, after V lost 5 bases and J lost 4 bases. CDR3 amino acids: CASSPLGQGGETQYF. In nucleotides, the CDR3 is TGTGCCAGCAGCCCCCTTGGACAGGGGGGAGAGACCCAGTACTTC. Full variable domain (outside the CDR3, taken from reference TRBV7-3 and TRBJ2-5): GAGVSQTPSNKVTEKGKYVELRCDPISGHTALYWYRQSLGQGPEFLIYFQGTGAADDSGLPNDRFFAVRPEGSVSTLKIQRTERGDSAVYLCASSPLGQGGETQYFGPGTRLLVL.

This chain joins TRBV19 and TRBJ1-4; D is unclear. With 3 bases removed from V and 4 bases from J, the gap between germline ends came to 6 bases. This CDR3 is built from 13 residues. CDR1 and CDR2 (germline): LNHDA, SQIVND (reference sequence). DNA for the CDR3: TGTGCCAGTAGTATGGCAGTTAATGAAAAACTGTTTTTT. It translates to CASSMAVNEKLFF.

The J gene is TRBJ1-4, the V gene TRBV9, with D possibly TRBD1 on 5 matching bases. CDR1 is SGDLS, CDR2 YYNGEE, per germline. The CDR3 consists of 15 residues. The germline V and J ends were trimmed by 4 bases and 4 bases, with 14 bases remaining between them. In DNA form, the CDR3 reads TGTGCCAGCAGCTCGGATCGGGGGTTTAATGAAAAACTGTTTTTT. It specifies CASSSDRGFNEKLFF.

The chain combines TRBV6-6 with TRBJ1-5; 7 bases match TRBD1. The V gene's germline CDR1 is MNHNY and CDR2 SVGAGI (reference sequence). The CDR3 contains 13 residues. V was clipped by 6 bases and J by 5 bases; unmatched bases: 4. The DNA of the CDR3 is TGTGCCAGCAGGACAGGGAACTATCAGCCCCAGCATTTT. Its protein product is CASRTGNYQPQHF.

This clone was detected only a few times. CDR3 DNA sequence: TGTGCCAGCAGCCGACAGGGCTCTGGAAACACCATATATTTT. Its protein product is CASSRQGSGNTIYF. This sequence joins TRBV7-6 and TRBJ1-3; 7 nucleotides match TRBD1. Germline lookup yields CDR1 SGHVS and CDR2 FNYEAQ. The CDR3 sequence is 14 residues long. J gave up 0 bases and V 5 bases, and 1 base lay outside the gene matches.

This clone turned up a few times. The V and J genes are TRBV2 and TRBJ2-5; D uncertain. Germline V gene lookup returns CDR1 SNHLY and CDR2 FYNNEI. This CDR3 is built from 12 residues. Trimming shortened V by 3 bases and J by 5 bases, and 7 bases separated the two germline ends. The CDR3 DNA is TGTGCCAGCAGTGATTTCCTGGAGACCCAGTACTTC. Protein sequence: CASSDFLETQYF. Full variable domain (missing parts from reference TRBV2 and TRBJ2-5): EPEVTQTPSHQVTQMGQEVILRCVPISNHLYFYWYRQILGQKVEFLVSFYNNEISEKSEIFDDQFSVERPDGSNFTLKIRSTKLEDSAMYFCASSDFLETQYFGPGTRLLVL.

This clone was found a few times. The genes are TRBV7-2 and TRBJ1-2, with D possibly matching TRBD1 (5 bases). The germline V and J ends were trimmed by 1 base and 5 bases, with 11 bases remaining between them. Germline V gene lookup returns CDR1 SGHTA and CDR2 FQGNSA. This CDR3 is built from 14 residues. For the CDR3, the DNA is TGTGCCAGCAGCTTAGGGGCGACAGAATATGGCTACACCTTC. Translation: CASSLGATEYGYTF.

The chain recombines TRBV6-5 with TRBJ1-2; 7 nucleotides line up with TRBD1. The CDR3 has 13 residues. Germline V lookup: CDR1 MNHEY, CDR2 SVGAGI. The ends lost 8 bases at V and 0 bases at J; junction bases unmatched: 3. This chain's CDR3 is CASGDRANYGYTF. The CDR3 DNA sequence: TGTGCCAGCGGCGACAGGGCTAACTATGGCTACACCTTC.

The gene calls are TRBV5-1 and TRBJ1-3; tentative D call: TRBD1 (6 bases). CDR1 and CDR2 (germline): SGHRS, YFSETQ. The CDR3 has 15 residues. Trimming cost V 0 bases and J 6 bases, with 13 bases left between them. The CDR3 nucleotides are TGCGCCAGCAGCTTGGTGGGGGGGCAGGAAAACACCATATATTTT. It is translated as CASSLVGGQENTIYF.

This clone was seen more than once but under ten times. The rearrangement joins TRBV18 to TRBJ1-6; weak D call: TRBD1 (5 bases). V gave up 2 bases and J gave up 0 bases, with 8 bases separating them. This CDR3 is built from 16 residues. Germline V gene sequence: CDR1 KGHSH, CDR2 LQKENI. The CDR3 sequence: CASSPADSSYNSPLHF. CDR3 coding DNA: TGTGCCAGCTCACCAGCCGACAGCTCCTATAATTCACCCCTCCACTTT.

The chain couples TRBV11-1 to TRBJ2-1; 12 bases line up with TRBD1. There are 14 residues in the CDR3. V gave up 5 bases and J gave up 9 bases; unmatched junction bases: 5. Germline V gene lookup returns CDR1 SGHAT and CDR2 FQDESV (reference sequence). CDR3 coding DNA: TGTGCCAGCAGCGGGGGGACAGGGGGCACTGAGCAGTTCTTC. Translated, it gives CASSGGTGGTEQFF.

This clone was observed a handful of times. The chain links TRBV3-1 (or the pseudogene TRBV3-2) to TRBJ1-3; perhaps TRBD1 as D (5 bases). CDR1 and CDR2 from the germline V gene are LGHDT and YNNKEL (reference sequence). This CDR3 region has 15 residues. V was shortened by 0 bases and J by 5 bases, with 11 bases between the two germline ends. The CDR3 DNA is TGTGCCAGCAGCCAAGAGGGCAGGGTGAGAAACACCATATATTTT. Translating gives CASSQEGRVRNTIYF.

This clone was seen a handful of times. The V call is TRBV5-6, the J call TRBJ2-7, with D perhaps matching TRBD2 (5 bases). Trimming cost V 2 bases and J 6 bases, with 15 bases left between them. Germline loops: CDR1 SGHDT, CDR2 YYEEEE. The CDR3 is 14 amino acids. The DNA of the CDR3 is TGTGCCAGCAGCTTCTCACTTCCAAGCGGCGAGCAGTACTTC. Amino acids: CASSFSLPSGEQYF. Combining the CDR3 with reference TRBV5-6 and TRBJ2-7 gives the whole variable domain DAGVTQSPTHLIKTRGQQVTLRCSPKSGHDTVSWYQQALGQGPQFIFQYYEEEERQRGNFPDRFSGHQFPNYSSELNVNALLLGDSALYLCASSFSLPSGEQYFGPGTRLTVT.

The rearrangement uses TRBV6-2 or TRBV6-3 and TRBJ1-2, with 9 bases fitting TRBD1. V was pared by 6 bases and J by 4 bases, with 9 bases of the junction left unmatched. This CDR3 is built from 15 residues. CDR1 is MNHEY, CDR2 SVGEGT, per germline. CDR3 nucleotides: TGTGCCAGCAGCAACACAGGGGGCCGTTTCTATGGCTACACCTTC. It codes for CASSNTGGRFYGYTF.